The 30 T cell receptor beta chains reported below all come from one sample, sequenced in a study of blood T cell repertoires in COVID-19. Clones were read by immunoSEQ multiplex PCR, and TCRdb kept only the in-frame ones, dropping some. The sample has tens of thousands of clones; approximately 87% are singletons. The material sequenced was peripheral blood. Receptors were obtained from a woman aged 60-75 years with COVID-19, enrolled during active disease.

The chain couples TRBV9 to TRBJ2-6, with D perhaps TRBD2 (6 bases). Germline lookup yields CDR1 SGDLS and CDR2 YYNGEE. This CDR3 contains 16 residues. The germline V and J ends were trimmed by 0 bases and 1 base, with 8 bases remaining between them. CDR3 coding DNA: TGTGCCAGCAGCGTAGATCGGGGGTCTGGGGCCAACGTCCTGACTTTC. It translates to CASSVDRGSGANVLTF. The full variable domain, completed using reference TRBV9 and TRBJ2-6, is DSGVTQTPKHLITATGQRVTLRCSPRSGDLSVYWYQQSLDQGLQFLIQYYNGEERAKGNILERFSAQQFPDLHSELNLSSLELGDSALYFCASSVDRGSGANVLTFGAGSRLTVL.

This clone was seen a few times. The J gene is TRBJ2-3, the V gene TRBV28; D call uncertain. The germline gives CDR1 MDHEN, CDR2 SYDVKM. The CDR3 covers 15 residues. Trimming removed 5 bases at V and 2 bases at J, with 14 bases between. The CDR3 region is CASSPLPRLTDTQYF. DNA for the CDR3: TGTGCCAGCAGTCCGCTCCCTCGACTCACAGATACGCAGTATTTT.

The chain employs TRBV30 and TRBJ1-3; D is undetermined. Per germline, CDR1 GTSNPN and CDR2 SVGIG (reference sequence). The CDR3 length is 14 residues. Trimming shortened V by 3 bases and J by 0 bases, and 9 bases separated the two germline ends. The CDR3 sequence: CAWSPRSSGNTIYF. In DNA, the CDR3 is TGTGCCTGGAGCCCTCGTAGCTCTGGAAACACCATATATTTT. Based on the CDR3 plus reference TRBV30 and TRBJ1-3, the full variable domain is SQTIHQWPATLVQPVGSPLSLECTVEGTSNPNLYWYRQAAGRGLQLLFYSVGIGQISSEVPQNLSASRPQDRQFILSSKKLLLSDSGFYLCAWSPRSSGNTIYFGEGSWLTVV.

The chain links TRBV29-1 to TRBJ2-5, with 8 bases identical to TRBD1. With 4 bases clipped from V and 5 bases from J, the junction kept 3 bases outside the gene matches. The CDR3 covers 12 residues. Germline V CDR1 and CDR2: SQVTM, ANQGSEA. CDR3 DNA: TGCAGCGTTGTCACAGGGGGGGAGACCCAGTACTTC. This translates into CSVVTGGETQYF.

The chain carries TRBV10-3 and TRBJ1-2, with TRBD1 matching over 7 bases. The CDR3 loop spans 18 amino acids. Germline V gene data show CDR1 as ENHRY and CDR2 as SYGVKD. Losses at the gene ends were 0 bases for V and 0 bases for J; bases not matched to a gene: 10. The CDR3 DNA reads as TGTGCCATCAGTGAGTCGTTTCTAAAAGACAGGGCTAACTATGGCTACACCTTC. Translated, it gives CAISESFLKDRANYGYTF.

V usage is TRBV19 and J usage is TRBJ1-5; a weak D match, TRBD1 (5 bases). The CDR3 loop spans 15 amino acids. The germline V and J ends were trimmed by 10 bases and 0 bases, with 16 bases remaining between them. Looked up from germline, CDR1 is LNHDA and CDR2 is SQIVND (reference sequence). In DNA, the CDR3 is TGTGCCACCAGGGAGGGCAGGAATAGCAATCAGCCCCAGCATTTT. Translating gives CATREGRNSNQPQHF.

The gene calls are TRBV28 and TRBJ2-1; possible D gene TRBD2, 7 bases. There are 17 residues in the CDR3. V lost 1 base and J lost 7, with 20 bases in between. CDR1 and CDR2 from the germline V gene are MDHEN and SYDVKM. The CDR3 spells CASSLSVGEGQRNEQFF. Here the CDR3 DNA reads TGTGCCAGCAGTTTATCGGTCGGGGAGGGACAAAGGAATGAGCAGTTCTTC.

This chain uses TRBV19 with TRBJ1-1, with a weak D call TRBD1 (5 bases). The CDR3 runs to 12 residues. Trimming stripped 7 bases from V and 1 base from J, with 7 bases between. Germline CDR1 is LNHDA and CDR2 is SQIVND (reference sequence). CDR3 DNA sequence: TGTGCCAGTACCAGGGAGAACACTGAAGCTTTCTTT. This codes for CASTRENTEAFF.

This sequence joins TRBV4-1 and TRBJ2-7; 9 nucleotides line up with TRBD2. V lost 1 base and J lost 3; bases outside the gene matches: 4. The CDR3 spans 15 residues. The V gene's germline CDR1 is MGHRA and CDR2 YSYEKL. The CDR3 DNA reads TGCGCCAGCAGCCAAGTCACTAGCGGGCTCTACGAGCAGTACTTC. This encodes CASSQVTSGLYEQYF.

The chain uses TRBV7-9 and TRBJ2-1, with a weak D call TRBD2 (6 bases). CDR3 length: 16 residues. V was trimmed by 2 bases and J by 6 bases, leaving 17 bases between them. Germline CDR1 SEHNR, CDR2 FQNEAQ (reference sequence). The CDR3 here is CASSLRAQGTSNEQFF. The DNA for the CDR3 is TGTGCCAGCAGCTTACGGGCTCAAGGGACTTCCAATGAGCAGTTCTTC.

CDR3 DNA: TGTGCCAGTAGTGTCACAAGACAGGACGCCACTTTTGGCTACACCTTC. It translates to CASSVTRQDATFGYTF. This sequence joins TRBV19 and TRBJ1-2; perhaps TRBD1 as D (6 bases). Per germline, CDR1 LNHDA and CDR2 SQIVND (reference sequence). The ends were cut back, 5 bases at V and 7 bases at J, with 23 bases in the middle. The CDR3 has 16 amino acids.

The CDR3: CASSTLSGTGGFNEQFF. The CDR3 nucleotides read TGTGCCAGCAGCACACTGTCCGGGACAGGGGGTTTTAATGAGCAGTTCTTC. The chain carries TRBV3-1 (or the pseudogene TRBV3-2) and TRBJ2-1; TRBD1 agrees at 11 bases. Germline V lookup: CDR1 LGHDT, CDR2 YNNKEL (reference sequence). The CDR3 runs 17 residues. Unmatched junction bases numbered 13, after V lost 5 bases and J lost 7 bases.

The chain has TRBV6-5 and TRBJ2-7; D may be TRBD2 (6 bases). The CDR3 consists of 13 residues. Germline V gives CDR1 MNHEY, CDR2 SVGAGI. The V end was cut by 7 bases, the J end by 0 bases, with 10 bases between. In nucleotides, the CDR3 is TGTGCCAGCAAAACGGAGGGCTCCTACGAGCAGTACTTC. This codes for CASKTEGSYEQYF.

The chain carries TRBV7-9 and TRBJ2-3, with a possible D match to TRBD2 (6 bases). Germline V gene lookup returns CDR1 SEHNR and CDR2 FQNEAQ (reference sequence). V was trimmed by 3 bases and J by 7 bases, leaving 17 bases between them. The CDR3 is 15 residues long. Here the CDR3 reads CASSFYLREQNTQYF. The CDR3 bases are TGTGCCAGCAGCTTCTACCTCCGGGAGCAAAATACGCAGTATTTT.

V is TRBV28 and J is TRBJ2-2; TRBD2 matches at 11 bases. V lost 6 bases to trimming and J lost 1 base; unmatched junction nucleotides: 13. The germline CDR1 and CDR2 sequences are MDHEN and SYDVKM. The CDR3 extends over 19 amino acids. CDR3 protein: CASSARPGLADWNTGELFF. For the CDR3, the DNA is TGTGCCAGCAGCGCACGCCCGGGACTAGCGGATTGGAACACCGGGGAGCTGTTTTTT.

The genes are TRBV18 and TRBJ2-2; possibly TRBD2 for D (6 bases). Germline loops: CDR1 KGHSH, CDR2 LQKENI. Trimming stripped 3 bases from V and 2 bases from J, with 13 bases between. This CDR3 region has 16 residues. The CDR3 here is CASSPWIAANTGELFF. The CDR3 DNA reads TGTGCCAGCTCACCGTGGATAGCGGCAAACACCGGGGAGCTGTTTTTT.

This sequence joins TRBV19 and TRBJ1-3; a weak D match, TRBD1 (6 bases). CDR1 LNHDA and CDR2 SQIVND come from the germline V gene (reference sequence). CDR3 length equals 17 residues. V gave up 5 bases and J gave up 0 bases, with 17 bases separating them. Written as DNA, the CDR3 is TGTGCCAGTAGTCCTAGACAGGCTCCCAGCTCTGGAAACACCATATATTTT. It translates to CASSPRQAPSSGNTIYF.

The gene calls are TRBV4-1 and TRBJ2-1, with TRBD1 matching 9 bases. Trimming removed 4 bases from V and 9 bases from J; junction bases left unmatched: 13. The length of the CDR3 is 16 residues. Per the germline V gene, CDR1 is MGHRA and CDR2 is YSYEKL. The CDR3 is CASSPPPGQGIREQFF. As DNA, the CDR3 is TGCGCCAGCAGCCCTCCTCCGGGACAGGGTATACGTGAGCAGTTCTTC.

A word on this clone: The sample contains more than one DNA sequence encoding this CDR3. The chain carries TRBV5-1 and TRBJ2-7, with D possibly TRBD1 on 6 matching bases. CDR1 is SGHRS, CDR2 YFSETQ, per germline. The CDR3 sequence is 14 residues long. V was trimmed by 4 bases and J by 4 bases, leaving 15 bases between them. The CDR3 protein is CASSPYRDSYEQYF. CDR3 nucleotide sequence: TGCGCCAGCAGCCCCTACAGGGATTCTTACGAGCAGTACTTC.

This sequence joins TRBV6-1 and TRBJ1-1; 7 bases are a match to TRBD1. This CDR3 is built from 13 residues. CDR1 and CDR2 (germline): MNHNS, SASEGT. The V and J ends lost 3 bases and 5 bases, in that order; junction bases with no gene match: 3. CDR3 in DNA: TGTGCCAGCAGTGAGACAGGGCGAACTGAAGCTTTCTTT. Its protein product is CASSETGRTEAFF.

The V gene is TRBV9, the J gene TRBJ1-6; D remains ambiguous. In germline, CDR1 is SGDLS, CDR2 YYNGEE. With 4 bases removed from V and 9 bases from J, the gap between germline ends came to 17 bases. The CDR3 runs 15 residues. This chain's CDR3 is CASSSTTRASSPLHF. As DNA, the CDR3 is TGTGCCAGCAGCTCAACGACACGAGCAAGTTCACCCCTCCACTTT.

In DNA form, the CDR3 reads TGTGCCAGCAGCCAACTTTTAGGGGGCAGTTTCGGGGATGAGCAGTTCTTC. Amino acid sequence: CASSQLLGGSFGDEQFF. The chain combines TRBV3-1 (or the pseudogene TRBV3-2) with TRBJ2-1; 7 positions agree with TRBD1. The CDR3 runs to 17 residues. Looked up from germline, CDR1 is LGHDT and CDR2 is YNNKEL (reference sequence). The J segment lost 8 bases and the V segment lost 2 bases, leaving 15 bases of the junction unmatched.

The rearrangement links TRBV14 to TRBJ2-2, with D maybe TRBD2 (5 bases). Germline CDR1 is SGHDN and CDR2 is FVKESK. This CDR3 is 15 amino acids long. V was cut by 4 bases and J by 7 bases, with 16 bases left in between. CDR3 DNA sequence: TGTGCCAGCAGCCCCGTAAGAGGGATGGGCGGGGAGCTGTTTTTT. This codes for CASSPVRGMGGELFF. Drawing the rest from reference TRBV14 and TRBJ2-2, the complete variable domain is EAGVTQFPSHSVIEKGQTVTLRCDPISGHDNLYWYRRVMGKEIKFLLHFVKESKQDESGMPNNRFLAERTGGTYSTLKVQPAELEDSGVYFCASSPVRGMGGELFFGEGSRLTVL.

There are a few counts of this clone. J is TRBJ2-1 and V is TRBV2; no definite D call. V lost 7 bases, J lost 3 bases, and 13 bases lay in between. This CDR3 is built from 14 residues. The germline V gene encodes CDR1 SNHLY and CDR2 FYNNEI. The CDR3 sequence: CASKGEKDYNEQFF. The DNA for the CDR3 is TGTGCCAGCAAAGGAGAGAAAGACTACAATGAGCAGTTCTTC.

This clone was seen only a few times. The rearrangement joins TRBV7-2 to TRBJ2-7, with D unresolved. V lost 0 bases, J lost 4 bases, and 4 bases lay in between. CDR1 is SGHTA and CDR2 is FQGNSA in the germline V gene. The CDR3 covers 12 residues. The CDR3 spells CASSLAEYEQYF. CDR3 DNA sequence: TGTGCCAGCAGCTTAGCGGAGTACGAGCAGTACTTC.

The rearrangement joins TRBV19 to TRBJ1-5; D unresolved. V lost 5 bases and J lost 9, with 5 bases in between. The CDR3 is 10 amino acids. CDR1 LNHDA and CDR2 SQIVND come from the germline V gene (reference sequence). The CDR3 coding sequence is TGTGCCAGTAGTCCAGGGCCCCAGCATTTT. Translation: CASSPGPQHF. The full variable domain, rest sourced from reference TRBV19 and TRBJ1-5, is DGGITQSPKYLFRKEGQNVTLSCEQNLNHDAMYWYRQDPGQGLRLIYYSQIVNDFQKGDIAEGYSVSREKKESFPLTVTSAQKNPTAFYLCASSPGPQHFGDGTRLSIL.

CDR3 in DNA: TGTGCCAGCAGGAAAGGAGAGCGGACCTACGAGCAGTACTTC. It codes for CASRKGERTYEQYF. This chain connects TRBV27 to TRBJ2-7; D possibly corresponds to TRBD2 (5 bases). V dropped 6 bases and J dropped 2 bases, with 14 bases sitting between them. Germline V lookup: CDR1 MNHEY, CDR2 SMNVEV (reference sequence). The CDR3 is 14 amino acids.

The chain links TRBV20-1 to TRBJ2-1, with 7 bases fitting TRBD1. This CDR3 region has 11 residues. Germline loops: CDR1 DFQATT, CDR2 SNEGSKA (reference sequence). V lost 5 bases and J lost 8; bases outside the gene matches: 3. This CDR3 is CSAEQGYEQFF. The CDR3 DNA reads TGCAGTGCTGAACAGGGGTATGAGCAGTTCTTC.

This clone was recorded only once. The rearrangement links TRBV19 to TRBJ1-4; TRBD1 might be the D (5 bases). The V end lost 7 bases, the J end lost 8 bases, and 14 bases lay between the germline ends. The germline gives CDR1 LNHDA, CDR2 SQIVND (reference sequence). This CDR3 spans 13 amino acids. CDR3 sequence reads: CASTNTGVEKLFF. The CDR3 DNA is TGTGCCAGTACCAATACAGGTGTCGAAAAACTGTTTTTT.

The J gene is TRBJ2-4, the V gene TRBV29-1; D is undetermined. There are 13 residues in the CDR3. The ends were cut back, 3 bases at V and 2 bases at J, with 8 bases in the middle. Germline CDR1 SQVTM, CDR2 ANQGSEA. The CDR3 nucleotides are TGCAGCGTTGATTCCGGTCCCAAAAACATTCAGTACTTC. Its protein product is CSVDSGPKNIQYF. Combining the CDR3 with reference TRBV29-1 and TRBJ2-4 gives the whole variable domain SAVISQKPSRDICQRGTSLTIQCQVDSQVTMMFWYRQQPGQSLTLIATANQGSEATYESGFVIDKFPISRPNLTFSTLTVSNMSPEDSSIYLCSVDSGPKNIQYFGAGTRLSVL.